These 9 T cell receptor beta chains were all obtained from the same sample, sequenced in a study of shared clonotypes between healthy human individuals (dated by TCRdb to the early 2020s). CD8 naive samples were CD45RO-negative cells positively selected for CCR7, giving a CD45RA+CCR7+ population that excluded TemRA cells. The library was obtained by the immunoSEQ multiplex PCR assay. In TCRdb, the immuneACCESS table is reduced to in-frame sequences with V and J assigned. These tables do not hold every clone; where another copy was compared, an unresolved V gene accounts for under half, and the others remain unexplained. The sample table holds about 2.1 million clones, of which about 94% were seen once. The ten largest clones add up to over 1.5% of the sample. The sequencing sample was made of naive CD8+ T cells from PBMCs. The cell subset or site label corresponds to: CD45RA+CCR7+. The receptors shown here come from a young man in good health. Some clones in this sample may be carry-over from other donors' samples.

The J gene is TRBJ2-7, the V gene TRBV30; 8 bases are shared with TRBD2. Trimming cost V 0 bases and J 2 bases; bases outside gene matches: 3. Germline V CDR1 and CDR2: GTSNPN, SVGIG (reference sequence). The CDR3 has 14 residues. CDR3 sequence: CAWSVSGGAYEQYF. The CDR3 bases are TGTGCCTGGAGTGTGAGCGGGGGCGCCTACGAGCAGTACTTC. The whole variable domain, filled in from reference TRBV30 and TRBJ2-7, reads SQTIHQWPATLVQPVGSPLSLECTVEGTSNPNLYWYRQAAGRGLQLLFYSVGIGQISSEVPQNLSASRPQDRQFILSSKKLLLSDSGFYLCAWSVSGGAYEQYFGPGTRLTVT.

J is TRBJ2-3 and V is TRBV27; D is undetermined. Germline CDR1 reads MNHEY; CDR2 reads SMNVEV (reference sequence). The germline V and J ends were trimmed by 4 bases and 1 base, with 12 bases remaining between them. This CDR3 has 15 amino acids. The CDR3 sequence: CASSYLRVGTDTQYF. CDR3 in DNA: TGTGCCAGCAGTTACCTAAGGGTCGGCACAGATACGCAGTATTTT.

This sequence joins TRBV25-1 and TRBJ2-3, with D perhaps TRBD2 (5 bases). Deletions cut 3 bases from V and 0 bases from J, with 10 bases between. The CDR3 loop spans 15 amino acids. CDR1 MGHDK and CDR2 SYGVNS come from the germline V gene. CDR3 in DNA: TGTGCCAGCAGTGATAGCGCTGCTAGCACAGATACGCAGTATTTT. Translation gives CASSDSAASTDTQYF. Full variable domain (rest looked up from reference TRBV25-1 and TRBJ2-3): EADIYQTPRYLVIGTGKKITLECSQTMGHDKMYWYQQDPGMELHLIHYSYGVNSTEKGDLSSESTVSRIRTEHFPLTLESARPSHTSQYLCASSDSAASTDTQYFGPGTRLTVL.

The rearrangement joins TRBV6-1 to TRBJ1-2; 7 nucleotides line up with TRBD1. The V segment lost 1 base and the J segment 3 bases; nucleotides outside the gene matches: 5. This CDR3 has 15 residues. Germline lookup yields CDR1 MNHNS and CDR2 SASEGT. The CDR3, as DNA: TGTGCCAGCAGTGAAGGGGTCAGGGGGGACTATGGCTACACCTTC. Its protein product is CASSEGVRGDYGYTF.

DNA for the CDR3: TGTGCCAGCAGCTTAGAGTCGGGGGGCCAGGACACTGAAGCTTTCTTT. Protein sequence: CASSLESGGQDTEAFF. The rearrangement links TRBV7-9 to TRBJ1-1; a weak D match, TRBD1 (6 bases). The CDR3 extends over 16 amino acids. With 1 base removed from V and 3 bases from J, the gap between germline ends came to 15 bases. Germline CDR1 reads SEHNR; CDR2 reads FQNEAQ (reference sequence). Filled out from reference TRBV7-9 and TRBJ1-1, the complete variable domain reads DTGVSQNPRHKITKRGQNVTFRCDPISEHNRLYWYRQTLGQGPEFLTYFQNEAQLEKSRLLSDRFSAERPKGSFSTLEIQRTEQGDSAMYLCASSLESGGQDTEAFFGQGTRLTVV.

The chain carries TRBV5-6 and TRBJ1-1, with D perhaps TRBD1 (6 bases). Trimming removed 4 bases at V and 0 bases at J, with 13 bases between. The CDR3 runs to 15 residues. CDR1 and CDR2 from the germline V gene are SGHDT and YYEEEE. The CDR3 sequence is CASSPWTVVNTEAFF. The CDR3 DNA reads as TGTGCCAGCAGCCCTTGGACAGTTGTGAACACTGAAGCTTTCTTT.

The chain employs TRBV5-4 and TRBJ2-1, with D possibly called TRBD1 or TRBD2 (7 bases each). Trimming took off 10 bases at V and 5 bases at J, with 13 bases between the two ends. The CDR3 sequence is 12 residues long. Germline lookup yields CDR1 SGHNT and CDR2 YYREEE (reference sequence). CDR3 in amino acids: CASGGEHNEQFF. The CDR3 nucleotides are TGTGCCTCAGGGGGGGAACACAATGAGCAGTTCTTC. The variable domain in full, completed from reference TRBV5-4 and TRBJ2-1, reads ETGVTQSPTHLIKTRGQQVTLRCSSQSGHNTVSWYQQALGQGPQFIFQYYREEENGRGNFPPRFSGLQFPNYSSELNVNALELDDSALYLCASGGEHNEQFFGPGTRLTVL.

The chain recombines TRBV6-5 with TRBJ2-1; possibly TRBD2 for D (7 bases). This CDR3 region has 14 residues. V was cut by 6 bases and J by 10 bases, with 19 bases left in between. Germline CDR1 is MNHEY and CDR2 is SVGAGI. This CDR3 reads CASSLGGGAEEQFF. Here the CDR3 DNA reads TGTGCCAGCAGCTTGGGAGGGGGGGCGGAAGAGCAGTTCTTC.

J is TRBJ2-1 and V is TRBV5-4, with D perhaps matching TRBD2 (5 bases). Trimming took 3 bases from V and 4 from J, leaving 11 bases between them. Germline V CDR1 and CDR2: SGHNT, YYREEE (reference sequence). The CDR3 contains 14 residues. The CDR3 protein is CASSSFDYYNEQFF. CDR3 bases: TGTGCCAGCAGCTCTTTTGACTATTACAATGAGCAGTTCTTC.